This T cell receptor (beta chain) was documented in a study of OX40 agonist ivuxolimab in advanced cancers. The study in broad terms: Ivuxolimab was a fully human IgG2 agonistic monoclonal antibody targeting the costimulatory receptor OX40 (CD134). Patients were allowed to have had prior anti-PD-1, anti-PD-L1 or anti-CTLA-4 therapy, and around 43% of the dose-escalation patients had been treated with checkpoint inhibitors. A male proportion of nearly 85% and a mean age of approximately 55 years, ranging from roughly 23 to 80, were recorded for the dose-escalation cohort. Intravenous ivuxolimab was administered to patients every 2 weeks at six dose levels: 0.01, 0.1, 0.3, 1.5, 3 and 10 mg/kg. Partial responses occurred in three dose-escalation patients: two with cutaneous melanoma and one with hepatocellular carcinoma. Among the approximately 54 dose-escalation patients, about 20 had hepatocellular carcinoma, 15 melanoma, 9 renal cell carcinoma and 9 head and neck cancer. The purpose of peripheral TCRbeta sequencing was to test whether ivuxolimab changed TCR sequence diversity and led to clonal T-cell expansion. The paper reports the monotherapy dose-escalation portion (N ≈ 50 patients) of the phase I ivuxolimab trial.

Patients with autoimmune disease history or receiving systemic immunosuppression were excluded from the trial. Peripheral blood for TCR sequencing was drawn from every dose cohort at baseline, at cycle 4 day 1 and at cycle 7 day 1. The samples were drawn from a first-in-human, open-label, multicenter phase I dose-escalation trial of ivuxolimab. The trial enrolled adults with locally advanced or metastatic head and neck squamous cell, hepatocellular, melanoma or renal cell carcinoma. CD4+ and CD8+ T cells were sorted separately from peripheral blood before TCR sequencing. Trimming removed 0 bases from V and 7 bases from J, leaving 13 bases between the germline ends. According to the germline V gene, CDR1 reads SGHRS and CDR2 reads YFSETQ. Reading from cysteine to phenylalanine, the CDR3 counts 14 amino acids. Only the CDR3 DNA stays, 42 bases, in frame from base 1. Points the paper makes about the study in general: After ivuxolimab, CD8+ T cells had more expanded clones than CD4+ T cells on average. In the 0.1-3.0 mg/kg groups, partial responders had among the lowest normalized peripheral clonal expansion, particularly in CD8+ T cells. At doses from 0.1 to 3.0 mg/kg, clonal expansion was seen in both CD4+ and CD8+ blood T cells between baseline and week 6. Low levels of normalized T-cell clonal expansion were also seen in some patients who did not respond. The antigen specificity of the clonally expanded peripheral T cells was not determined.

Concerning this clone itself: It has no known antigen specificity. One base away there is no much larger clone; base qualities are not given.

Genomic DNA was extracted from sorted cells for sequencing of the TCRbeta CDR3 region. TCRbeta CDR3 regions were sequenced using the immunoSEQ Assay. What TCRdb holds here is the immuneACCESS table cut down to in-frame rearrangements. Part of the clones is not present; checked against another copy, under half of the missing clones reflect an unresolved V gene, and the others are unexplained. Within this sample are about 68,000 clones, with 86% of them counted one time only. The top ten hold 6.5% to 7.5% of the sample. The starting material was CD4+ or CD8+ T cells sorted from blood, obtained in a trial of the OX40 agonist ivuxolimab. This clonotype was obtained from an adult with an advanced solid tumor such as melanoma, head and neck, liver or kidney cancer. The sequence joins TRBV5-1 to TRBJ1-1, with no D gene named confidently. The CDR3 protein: CASSLGGPTREAFF. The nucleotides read TGCGCCAGCAGCTTGGGAGGGCCCACACGTGAAGCTTTCTTT.